The clone carrying this T cell receptor (beta chain) was detected a few times. Antigen: not known. The sample is drawn from a study of cytomegalovirus exposure and HLA in healthy donors. The donors were part of the validation cohort of roughly 110 subjects. That cohort was separate from the first cohort, which comprised some 670 subjects. Germline CDR1 and CDR2: LGHNT and FRNRAP. Trimming stripped 3 bases from V and 0 bases from J, with 6 bases between. This CDR3 is built from 15 residues. TCRdb keeps only in-frame clones here, not all; method: immunoSEQ multiplex PCR. The table shows roughly 70,000 clones, with around 90% occurring only once. Study results and limitations: Rarity held for most TCR sequences, but there were some public TCRs that occurred in many donors. Among the CMV-associated chains, a few were confirmed in vitro as specific for CMV antigens. Both high specificity and high sensitivity reportedly marked the classifier's diagnosis of cytomegalovirus status.

The TCR comes from a woman younger than 30 in good health and CMV-seropositive. The specimen sequenced was PBMCs. The V and J genes are TRBV12-5 and TRBJ2-6; TRBD2 is a possible D gene (5 bases). CDR3 nucleotide sequence: TGTGCTAGTGGTTTCAGCGGCTCTGGGGCCAACGTCCTGACTTTC. This translates into CASGFSGSGANVLTF.